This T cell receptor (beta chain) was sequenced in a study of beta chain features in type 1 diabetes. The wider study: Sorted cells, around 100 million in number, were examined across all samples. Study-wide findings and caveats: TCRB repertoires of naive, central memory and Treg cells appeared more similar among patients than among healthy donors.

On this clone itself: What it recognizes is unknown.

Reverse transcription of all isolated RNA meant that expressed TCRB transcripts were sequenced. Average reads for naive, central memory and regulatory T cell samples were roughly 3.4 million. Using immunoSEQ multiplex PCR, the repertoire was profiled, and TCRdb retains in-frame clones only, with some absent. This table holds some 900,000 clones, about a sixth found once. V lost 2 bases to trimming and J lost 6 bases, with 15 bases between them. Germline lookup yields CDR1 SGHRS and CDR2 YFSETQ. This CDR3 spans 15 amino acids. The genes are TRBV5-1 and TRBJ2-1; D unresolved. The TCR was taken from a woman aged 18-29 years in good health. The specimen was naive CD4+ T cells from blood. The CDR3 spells CASSLHSLLSNEQFF. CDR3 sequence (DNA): TGCGCCAGCAGCTTACACAGTCTTCTGTCCAATGAGCAGTTCTTC.